This TCR beta chain comes out of a study of T-cell reconstitution after alpha-beta-depleted transplantation in children (TCRdb year 2016). With respect to the entire study: The study quantitatively tracked T-cell immune reconstitution after TCRalphabeta/CD19-depleted allogeneic hematopoietic cell transplantation in children using TCR repertoire profiling.

Libraries came from PCR. The instrument was an Illumina HiSeq 2500. Molecular barcoding was employed in the preparation of TCR libraries, with unique molecular identifiers being used to normalize TCRbeta repertoire quantification. TCRdb passed the public sequencing reads through fastp at Q25 and MiXCR, retaining productive beta sequences. Every entry covers one CDR3 protein and lists the most common genes and DNA from its rows. Recorded for this sample are a few hundred thousand distinct CDR3 sequences; around 13% of them occurred a single time. Together, the top ten hold more than 5.5% of the sample. This clonotype appeared many times. Its antigen remains undetermined. Base-call qualities are not available, and no considerably larger clone is one nucleotide away. Sequencing was performed on PBMCs from the stem cell graft donor, taken from the stem cell graft. The origin of this receptor is a human donor who donated a stem cell graft to a child with combined immunodeficiency.

Read as DNA, the sequence is TGTGCCAGCAGTATACGTCCGGGACAGGGGTCGATGGGGCAGTTCTTC. Translated, it gives CASSIRPGQGSMGQFF. The sequence joins TRBV6-2 or TRBV6-3 to TRBJ2-1, with 10 bases in between that match TRBD1. Unmatched junction bases come to 16, with V trimmed by 5 bases and J by 12 bases. The CDR3 holds 16 amino acids from the cysteine to the phenylalanine. Only the CDR3 DNA stays, 48 bases, in frame from base 1. CDR1 and CDR2, per the germline V gene, are MNHEY and SVGEGT.